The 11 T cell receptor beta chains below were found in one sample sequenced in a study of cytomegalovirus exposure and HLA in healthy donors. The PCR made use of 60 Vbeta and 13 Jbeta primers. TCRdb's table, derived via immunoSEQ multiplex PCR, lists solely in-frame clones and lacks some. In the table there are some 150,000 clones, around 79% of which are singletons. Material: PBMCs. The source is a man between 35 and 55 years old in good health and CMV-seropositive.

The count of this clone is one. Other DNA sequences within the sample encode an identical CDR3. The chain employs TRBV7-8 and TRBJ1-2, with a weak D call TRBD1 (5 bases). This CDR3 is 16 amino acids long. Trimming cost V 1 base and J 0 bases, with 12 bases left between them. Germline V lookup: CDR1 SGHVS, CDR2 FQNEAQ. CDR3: CASSLGPAGPNYGYTF. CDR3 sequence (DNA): TGTGCCAGCAGCTTAGGGCCTGCGGGACCTAACTATGGCTACACCTTC.

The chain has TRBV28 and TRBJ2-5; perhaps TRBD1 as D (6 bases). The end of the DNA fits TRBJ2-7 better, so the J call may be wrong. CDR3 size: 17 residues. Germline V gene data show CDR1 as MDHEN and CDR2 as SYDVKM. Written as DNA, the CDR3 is TGTGCCAGCCTGGGGACGTTATTGCCAGGGGTAGTGTACGAGCAGTACTTC. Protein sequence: CASLGTLLPGVVYEQYF.

This CDR3 reads CATSSIYRGQETQYF. CDR3 coding DNA: TGTGCCACCAGCTCCATATACAGGGGGCAGGAGACCCAGTACTTC. The chain joins TRBV15 to TRBJ2-5, with 9 bases identical to TRBD1. The germline CDR1 and CDR2 sequences are LNHNV and YYDKDF (reference sequence). The CDR3 consists of 15 residues. Unmatched junction bases numbered 9, after V lost 5 bases and J lost 5 bases.

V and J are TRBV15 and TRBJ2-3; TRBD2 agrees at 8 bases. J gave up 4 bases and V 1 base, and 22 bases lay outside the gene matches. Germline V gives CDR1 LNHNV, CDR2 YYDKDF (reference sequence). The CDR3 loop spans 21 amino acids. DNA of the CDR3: TGTGCCACCAGCAGAGGTCGCGGGAGGTTCACCTCAAACCGAGGGGCAGATACGCAGTATTTT. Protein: CATSRGRGRFTSNRGADTQYF. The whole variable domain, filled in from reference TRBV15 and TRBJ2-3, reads DAMVIQNPRYQVTQFGKPVTLSCSQTLNHNVMYWYQQKSSQAPKLLFHYYDKDFNNEADTPDNFQSRRPNTSFCFLDIRSPGLGDTAMYLCATSRGRGRFTSNRGADTQYFGPGTRLTVL.

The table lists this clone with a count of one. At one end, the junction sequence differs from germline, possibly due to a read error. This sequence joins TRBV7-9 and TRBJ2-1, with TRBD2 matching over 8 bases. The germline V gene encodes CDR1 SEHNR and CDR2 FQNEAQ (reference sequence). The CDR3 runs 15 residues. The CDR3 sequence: CSSSPGLVFYNEQFF. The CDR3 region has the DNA TGTTCCAGCAGCCCGGGACTAGTTTTCTACAATGAGCAGTTCTTC.

The chain's CDR3 is CASSDDPSGSNEQFF. The CDR3 region has the DNA TGTGCCAGCAGTGACGATCCGAGCGGGAGTAATGAGCAGTTCTTC. V usage is TRBV6-4 and J usage is TRBJ2-1, with TRBD2 matching 8 bases. CDR3 length: 15 residues. The trim removed 2 bases at V and 7 bases at J, leaving 7 bases unmatched. Germline loops: CDR1 MRHNA, CDR2 SNTAGT.

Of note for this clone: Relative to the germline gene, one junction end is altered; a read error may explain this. As DNA, the CDR3 is TGTGCCAGCAGTTTGCTTGGACTCCCATCCCTGCACTTC. Translating it yields CASSLLGLPSLHF. This sequence joins TRBV28 and TRBJ2-7; tentatively, D is TRBD2 (5 bases). The CDR3 totals 13 residues. Germline CDR1 reads MDHEN; CDR2 reads SYDVKM.

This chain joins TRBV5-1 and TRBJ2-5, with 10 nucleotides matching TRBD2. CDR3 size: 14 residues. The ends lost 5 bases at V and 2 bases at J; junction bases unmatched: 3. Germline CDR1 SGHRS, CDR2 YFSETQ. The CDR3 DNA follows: TGCGCCAGCAGTCGGGGACTAGCGCAAGAGACCCAGTACTTC. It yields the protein CASSRGLAQETQYF. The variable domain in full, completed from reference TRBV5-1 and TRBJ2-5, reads KAGVTQTPRYLIKTRGQQVTLSCSPISGHRSVSWYQQTPGQGLQFLFEYFSETQRNKGNFPGRFSGRQFSNSRSEMNVSTLELGDSALYLCASSRGLAQETQYFGPGTRLLVL.

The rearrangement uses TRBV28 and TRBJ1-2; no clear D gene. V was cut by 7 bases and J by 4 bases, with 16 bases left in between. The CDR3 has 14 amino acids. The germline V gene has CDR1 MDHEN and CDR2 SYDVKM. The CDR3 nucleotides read TGTGCCAGCACCACAGAGAGGGCAAGCTATGGCTACACCTTC. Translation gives CASTTERASYGYTF.

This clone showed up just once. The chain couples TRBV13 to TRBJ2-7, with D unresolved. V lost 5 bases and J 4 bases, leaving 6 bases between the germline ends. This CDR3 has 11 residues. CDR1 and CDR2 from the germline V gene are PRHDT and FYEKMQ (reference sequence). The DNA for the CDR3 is TGTGCCAGCAGCCGAGAGTACGAGCAGTACTTC. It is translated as CASSREYEQYF.

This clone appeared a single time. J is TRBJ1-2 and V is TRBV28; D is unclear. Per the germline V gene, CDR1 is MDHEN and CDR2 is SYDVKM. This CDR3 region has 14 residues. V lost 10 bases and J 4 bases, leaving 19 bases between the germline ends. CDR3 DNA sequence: TGTGCCATCCTCATTGTGGCGGGCGCCTATGGCTACACCTTC. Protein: CAILIVAGAYGYTF.